What follows are 19 T cell receptor beta chains derived from one specimen sequenced in a study of blood T cell repertoires in COVID-19. Using immunoSEQ multiplex PCR, the repertoire was profiled, and TCRdb retains in-frame clones only, with some absent. The sample lists about 220,000 clones; about 80% were seen once. The sample comprised PBMCs or T cells enriched from blood (not recorded which). These receptors all stem from a woman aged 40-49 years with acute COVID-19.

Written as DNA, the CDR3 is TGTGCCAGCAGCTTAGGGGGCGGATCCACTGAAGCTTTCTTT. Amino acid sequence: CASSLGGGSTEAFF. The rearrangement uses TRBV7-9 and TRBJ1-1, with D maybe TRBD1 (5 bases). V lost 1 base to trimming and J lost 4 bases, with 10 bases between them. CDR1 and CDR2 (germline): SEHNR, FQNEAQ (reference sequence). This CDR3 comprises 14 residues.

The genes are TRBV18 and TRBJ1-1; 8 bases line up with TRBD1. CDR1 KGHSH and CDR2 LQKENI come from the germline V gene. The CDR3 is 17 amino acids. V lost 3 bases and J lost 1; bases outside the gene matches: 10. The CDR3 sequence is CASSPTDRVRANTEAFF. CDR3 coding DNA: TGTGCCAGCTCACCTACGGACAGGGTAAGGGCGAACACTGAAGCTTTCTTT.

This chain joins TRBV30 and TRBJ1-2; D perhaps matches TRBD1 (6 bases). Between the trimmed V and J ends, which lost 3 bases and 5 bases, there was a span of 10 bases. This CDR3 has 12 residues. CDR1 and CDR2 from the germline V gene are GTSNPN and SVGIG (reference sequence). CDR3 in DNA: TGTGCCTGGAGACAGGGTTTTTATGGCTACACCTTC. This codes for CAWRQGFYGYTF. The full variable domain, rest sourced from reference TRBV30 and TRBJ1-2, is SQTIHQWPATLVQPVGSPLSLECTVEGTSNPNLYWYRQAAGRGLQLLFYSVGIGQISSEVPQNLSASRPQDRQFILSSKKLLLSDSGFYLCAWRQGFYGYTFGSGTRLTVV.

The chain joins TRBV19 to TRBJ1-1; 9 bases map to TRBD1. The germline CDR1 and CDR2 sequences are LNHDA and SQIVND (reference sequence). The CDR3 loop spans 15 amino acids. The trim removed 4 bases at V and 4 bases at J, leaving 7 bases unmatched. CDR3 nucleotides: TGTGCCAGTAGTACCGGGACAGGGACCTTCACTGAAGCTTTCTTT. It encodes CASSTGTGTFTEAFF.

The chain recombines TRBV27 with TRBJ2-2, with 9 bases matching TRBD1. Germline V CDR1 and CDR2: MNHEY, SMNVEV (reference sequence). CDR3 size: 15 residues. V shed 1 base and J 5 bases; nucleotides not matched to a gene: 2. Written as DNA, the CDR3 is TGTGCCAGCAGTTTATACGGACAGGGGACCGGGGAGCTGTTTTTT. It is translated as CASSLYGQGTGELFF.

This chain uses TRBV5-6 with TRBJ2-5, with TRBD1 matching over 9 bases. The CDR3 covers 15 residues. The germline gives CDR1 SGHDT, CDR2 YYEEEE. Trimming took 3 bases from V and 2 from J; bases not matched to a gene: 5. CDR3 sequence: CASSYRTGVQETQYF. For the CDR3, the DNA is TGTGCCAGCAGCTATCGGACAGGGGTACAAGAGACCCAGTACTTC.

The V call is TRBV28, the J call TRBJ1-6; 9 bases align to TRBD1. Per germline, CDR1 MDHEN and CDR2 SYDVKM. V was pared by 4 bases and J by 7 bases, with 2 bases of the junction left unmatched. This CDR3 has 14 amino acids. The CDR3 region has the DNA TGTGCCAGCAGTTCCGGACAGGGGAATTCACCCCTCCACTTT. It encodes CASSSGQGNSPLHF.

The rearrangement links TRBV19 to TRBJ2-1, with 8 bases lining up with TRBD1. J gave up 5 bases and V 4 bases, and 10 bases lay outside the gene matches. Per the germline V gene, CDR1 is LNHDA and CDR2 is SQIVND (reference sequence). There are 16 residues in the CDR3. CDR3 amino acids: CASSSGQGVRDNEQFF. CDR3 nucleotide sequence: TGTGCCAGTAGTAGCGGACAGGGAGTGAGGGACAATGAGCAGTTCTTC.

The V gene is TRBV2, the J gene TRBJ1-5, with D possibly being TRBD1 (6 bases). This CDR3 has 14 residues. V was trimmed by 3 bases and J by 7 bases, leaving 13 bases between them. Germline V gene sequence: CDR1 SNHLY, CDR2 FYNNEI. This CDR3 is CASSDGRGRQPQHF. CDR3 nucleotide sequence: TGTGCCAGCAGTGATGGCAGGGGCCGGCAGCCCCAGCATTTT.

This rearrangement joins TRBV5-4 to TRBJ1-6; 7 bases fit TRBD1. V was clipped by 3 bases and J by 7 bases; unmatched bases: 7. Germline V lookup: CDR1 SGHNT, CDR2 YYREEE (reference sequence). The CDR3 consists of 15 residues. CDR3 DNA: TGTGCCAGCAGCTCGCGGACAGGAGGGAATTCACCCCTCCACTTT. It yields the protein CASSSRTGGNSPLHF.

The chain has TRBV19 and TRBJ1-5, with TRBD1 identical over 8 bases. The trim removed 5 bases at V and 3 bases at J, leaving 12 bases unmatched. The CDR3 totals 17 residues. The germline V gene has CDR1 LNHDA and CDR2 SQIVND (reference sequence). The CDR3 here is CASSLPTGASPNQPQHF. CDR3 coding DNA: TGTGCCAGTAGTCTTCCGACAGGGGCCTCTCCCAATCAGCCCCAGCATTTT.

The CDR3 DNA reads as TGTGCCAGCAGCTTACAGGGGGCCACTGGGGAGCTGTTTTTT. Protein product: CASSLQGATGELFF. V is TRBV7-2 and J is TRBJ2-2; 8 bases match TRBD1. The length of the CDR3 is 14 residues. Per the germline V gene, CDR1 is SGHTA and CDR2 is FQGNSA. The V gene end was trimmed by 2 bases and the J gene end by 8 bases; junction bases not matched to a gene: 4.

The V call is TRBV15, the J call TRBJ1-4; D unclear. This CDR3 spans 12 amino acids. Trimming took 5 bases from V and 7 from J, leaving 8 bases between them. Germline V gives CDR1 LNHNV, CDR2 YYDKDF (reference sequence). Written as DNA, the CDR3 is TGTGCCACCAGCTCCCTCCCTGAAAAACTGTTTTTT. This encodes CATSSLPEKLFF.

The chain recombines TRBV24-1 with TRBJ1-2, with D unresolved. Germline V CDR1 and CDR2: KGHDR, SFDVKD. V lost 4 bases to trimming and J lost 4 bases, with 6 bases between them. The CDR3 consists of 12 residues. In DNA form, the CDR3 reads TGTGCCACCAGTGAACCGAGCTATGGCTACACCTTC. This encodes CATSEPSYGYTF.

V usage is TRBV2 and J usage is TRBJ1-5, with D uncertain. In germline, CDR1 is SNHLY, CDR2 FYNNEI. CDR3 length: 15 amino acids. Trimming stripped 6 bases from V and 4 bases from J, with 16 bases between. CDR3 bases: TGTGCCAGCAGCTTATGGACTGAGGGAAATCAGCCCCAGCATTTT. This sequence encodes CASSLWTEGNQPQHF.

In this sample, this clone turned up many times. The rearrangement uses TRBV5-1 and TRBJ1-4; 8 positions agree with TRBD1. With 4 bases clipped from V and 7 bases from J, the junction kept 3 bases outside the gene matches. This CDR3 spans 13 amino acids. Per the germline V gene, CDR1 is SGHRS and CDR2 is YFSETQ. The CDR3: CASSRQGFEKLFF. The CDR3 DNA reads as TGCGCCAGCAGCCGACAGGGGTTTGAAAAACTGTTTTTT.

The chain links TRBV7-9 to TRBJ1-6; TRBD1 matches at 9 bases. With 4 bases clipped from V and 6 bases from J, the junction kept 4 bases outside the gene matches. This CDR3 region has 15 residues. CDR1 and CDR2 from the germline V gene are SEHNR and FQNEAQ (reference sequence). The CDR3: CASSSPGQGNSPLHF. The CDR3 DNA reads TGTGCCAGCAGCTCGCCGGGACAGGGTAATTCACCCCTCCACTTT. Full variable domain (remainder filled in from reference TRBV7-9 and TRBJ1-6): DTGVSQNPRHKITKRGQNVTFRCDPISEHNRLYWYRQTLGQGPEFLTYFQNEAQLEKSRLLSDRFSAERPKGSFSTLEIQRTEQGDSAMYLCASSSPGQGNSPLHFGNGTRLTVT.

The CDR3 nucleotides read TGTGCCAGCAGCCCACAAGGGATAGGGGGCGTGGGAGGCTACACCTTC. Amino acids: CASSPQGIGGVGGYTF. This sequence joins TRBV4-2 and TRBJ1-2; 7 bases match TRBD1. Germline V gene data show CDR1 as LGHNA and CDR2 as YNFKEQ. The CDR3 runs 16 residues. Trimming cost V 4 bases and J 8 bases; bases outside gene matches: 16.

V and J are TRBV18 and TRBJ1-6; D not certain. The CDR3 consists of 14 residues. Germline V gene lookup returns CDR1 KGHSH and CDR2 LQKENI. Trimming took 3 bases from V and 10 from J, leaving 13 bases between them. The DNA of the CDR3 is TGTGCCAGCTCACCTGGACGAGCGGGGTCACCCCTCCACTTT. Its protein is CASSPGRAGSPLHF.